These 5 T cell receptor beta chains share one sample of origin, sequenced in a study of technical replicates of blood from a few donors. The data were produced by immunoSEQ multiplex PCR, yet TCRdb's version contains in-frame clones alone and is incomplete. This sample has over 80,000 clones; roughly 96% occur once, and the top ten carry about 0.38%. Sequencing used T cells isolated from PBMCs. The receptors were gathered from a human donor in good health.

This sequence joins TRBV7-2 and TRBJ2-1, with D perhaps TRBD1 (6 bases). Germline assignment: CDR1 SGHTA and CDR2 FQGNSA. The V and J ends lost 1 base and 7 bases respectively, with 20 bases between them. The CDR3 runs 17 residues. The CDR3, as DNA: TGTGCCAGCAGCTTAGTTTTCAGGGGAGACGGGAAAAATGAGCAGTTCTTC. Encoded protein: CASSLVFRGDGKNEQFF. The variable domain in full, with the rest retrieved from reference TRBV7-2 and TRBJ2-1, is GAGVSQSPSNKVTEKGKDVELRCDPISGHTALYWYRQSLGQGLEFLIYFQGNSAPDKSGLPSDRFSAERTGGSVSTLTIQRTQQEDSAVYLCASSLVFRGDGKNEQFFGPGTRLTVL.

This chain uses TRBV30 with TRBJ2-7, with 9 bases that match TRBD2. The V segment lost 3 bases and the J segment 7 bases; nucleotides outside the gene matches: 13. From germline, CDR1 is GTSNPN and CDR2 SVGIG (reference sequence). The CDR3 spans 15 residues. CDR3 protein: CAWRLTSGVLGEQYF. The CDR3 nucleotides read TGTGCCTGGAGATTGACTAGCGGAGTCTTGGGGGAGCAGTACTTC.

The CDR3 is CASSRDRGLRGYTF. CDR3 in DNA: TGTGCCAGCAGTAGGGACAGGGGCCTCCGAGGCTACACCTTC. This sequence joins TRBV6-5 and TRBJ1-2, with 10 bases fitting TRBD1. V lost 5 bases and J lost 8; bases outside the gene matches: 8. CDR1 MNHEY and CDR2 SVGAGI come from the germline V gene. The CDR3 extends over 14 amino acids.

The V call is TRBV7-2, the J call TRBJ2-3; weak D call: TRBD1 (6 bases). The CDR3 has 14 amino acids. Between the trimmed V and J ends, which lost 1 base and 2 bases, there was a span of 7 bases. CDR1 is SGHTA and CDR2 is FQGNSA in the germline V gene. The CDR3 nucleotides are TGTGCCAGCAGCTTAGGGGGGCACACAGATACGCAGTATTTT. Residues: CASSLGGHTDTQYF.

The chain couples TRBV4-3 to TRBJ2-1, with 10 nucleotides matching TRBD2. The V gene's germline CDR1 is LGHNA and CDR2 YSLEER. After removal of 0 bases from V and 7 bases from J, the junction contained 3 bases not matched to a gene. This CDR3 region has 15 residues. The CDR3 DNA reads TGCGCCAGCAGCCAAGAAGCGGGAGGGGGAAATGAGCAGTTCTTC. It codes for CASSQEAGGGNEQFF.